This entry is about one T cell receptor (beta chain). What it binds is unknown. The CDR3 contains 16 residues. V was pared by 3 bases and J by 0 bases, with 13 bases between. Germline CDR1 reads MGHRA; CDR2 reads YSYEKL. The data derive from a study of post-analysis software for immune sequencing data. Overall study: Recorded disease courses covered relapsing-remitting, secondary progressive and progressive-relapsing multiple sclerosis. Some patients had no subtype annotation.

Study-wide results and limits: TRBV5-6, TRBV5-1 and TRBV20-1 belonged to a set of five TRBV segments that were more frequent in patients than controls. Normalized Chao1 diversity was significantly reduced in patients versus controls. F measure showed strong co-clustering of same-batch samples.

cDNA libraries for TCR beta contained unique molecular identifiers. There were roughly 0.95 to 11 million T cells, and about half a million cDNA molecules came from them. Using its own MiXCR run on the PCR reads, TCRdb lists one record per CDR3 protein. The data contain about 570,000 distinct CDR3 sequences, under 40% of them singletons. This sequence originates from a girl aged 2 to 17 with multiple sclerosis. V usage is TRBV4-1 and J usage is TRBJ2-3, with a tentative D call TRBD1 (6 bases). Input material: blood. The CDR3 DNA follows: TGCGCCAGCAGCCAGCAGGGGACAAGGAGCACAGATACGCAGTATTTT. Residues: CASSQQGTRSTDTQYF.